This T cell receptor (beta chain) emerged from a study of shared clonotypes between healthy human individuals (TCRdb year 2020). Regarding the complete study: Three men and two women, aged 18 to 49 years, made up the cohort. For each donor, CD4 naive and CD4 memory were each given three plates, CD8 naive was given two plates, and CD8 memory was given one plate. Blood TCR repertoires of roughly five healthy adults were deeply sequenced to estimate repertoire size and the extent of clonotype sharing between individuals. Each donor's leukapheresis produced roughly between roughly 0.85 and 9.5 billion PBMCs. To increase sequencing depth and limit assay-specific biases, different laboratories used diverse techniques to prepare libraries and sequence TCR repertoires.

Using the deep immunoSEQ assay, multiplex PCR amplified TCR CDR3 regions from genomic DNA. Genomic DNA extracted from each cell subset was distributed evenly over all wells of several immunoSEQ 96-well plates, and each plate served as one replicate. For sorted subsets, around 200 ng genomic DNA, equal to about 30,000 T cell genomes, was loaded into each replicate PCR. The purified libraries were quantified using a Qubit 3.0 fluorometer, sized with a Bioanalyzer 2100, and then quantified again using the KAPA Library Quantification kit. Every immunoSEQ 96-well plate was sequenced on a dedicated single-read 150-cycle Illumina NextSeq 550 flow cell. In the original analysis: Because the immunoSEQ output held only junctional sequences and lacked quality scores, the filtering could not match the filtering applied to full-length reads. To assign V/J genes and CDR3, sequences were annotated using PyIR, a Python wrapper for IgBLAST v1.9, with IMGT germline references. Reads were removed for weak V/J assignments (E-value above 1e-6), missing CDR3, stop codons, out-of-frame junctions, or ambiguous translated residues. A V3J clonotype was defined by an identical inferred V gene, J gene, and CDR3 amino acid sequence. To compute the percentage overlap between repertoires, the number of shared unique clonotypes was divided by the size of the smaller repertoire. RTK rarefaction, the Chao1 estimator, and Recon v2.1 estimates of unobserved clonotypes were used to assess repertoire richness. For all TCRbeta clonotypes obtained by the gDNA method from a few donors, generation probabilities were computed with OLGA. TCRdb provides this immuneACCESS table in a form limited to in-frame rearrangements. Some clones are lacking; in checked studies, under half of them reflect an unresolved V gene, and why the rest are absent is not known. From that table come the V and J calls and clone size; the DNA was used to work out D and trimming. This sample is represented by about 820,000 clones; around 93% of them were singletons. The top ten clones comprise about 24% of the sample.

For the CD8 naive samples, CD45RO-negative cells were positively selected for CCR7, yielding a CD45RA+CCR7+ population from which TemRA cells were excluded. Healthy HIV-negative adults with no recently reported acute infections or vaccinations were included as donors. Only Caucasian adults living in Nashville, Tennessee, USA were represented among the donors. After blood collection by leukapheresis, PBMCs were isolated using Ficoll-Histopaque density gradient centrifugation and then cryopreserved in the vapor phase of liquid nitrogen. Analytical flow cytometry was used to check the purity and quantity of every magnetically sorted T cell population. Genomic DNA was isolated from each sorted fraction and quantified by UV absorbance on a Nanodrop 2000c. The junction carries 19 bases between V and J, which are trimmed by 4 bases and 3 bases respectively. The CDR3 has 16 amino acids, counting the end cysteine and phenylalanine. Only the CDR3 DNA stays, 48 bases, in frame from base 1. Taken from the germline V gene, the CDR1 and CDR2 loops are MDHEN and SYDVKM.

The full study reports these points: Sampling was limited to blood, and TCR repertoires in tissue likely differ from TCR repertoires in blood. Rarefaction of sorted-subset datasets indicated incomplete sequencing despite the large sequencing depth. Naive subsets generally had larger estimated clonotype richness than memory subsets. The genetic and exposure-history diversity represented was limited by the small number of donors. Sharing across several donors was observed for about 4.8% of naive CD4, over 3% of naive CD8, 2% to 2.5% of memory CD4, and around 0.42% of memory CD8 clonotypes. Compared with non-shared clonotypes, clonotypes shared by all four sorted-subset donors had higher generation probabilities. Pairwise subsampling led to the expectation that sequencing depth would affect the degree of clonotype sharing among donors.

In its sample, this clone was seen once. Its antigen is not yet known. Base qualities are not at hand, and no much larger clone is one base apart. The rearrangement combines TRBV28 with TRBJ2-7; there is no confident call for the D gene. Sequenced sample: naive CD8+ T cells sorted from blood. Taken with the paper, the label for cell subset or site translates to: CD45RA+CCR7+. The TCR originated in a young man in good health. The CDR3 in this case is CASSSTGKTFYYEQYF. The nucleotide sequence is given as TGTGCCAGCAGTTCTACTGGGAAGACCTTTTACTACGAGCAGTACTTC.